One TCR beta chain is described in this entry. The CDR3 covers 13 residues. V shed 5 bases and J shed 4 bases, with 10 bases lying between them. Germline CDR1 and CDR2: LNHDA and SQIVND (reference sequence). The record originates from a study of blood T cell repertoires in COVID-19. Study at large: Both acute and convalescent COVID-19 samples were obtained from the United States, Italy and Spain. PBMCs, B-cell-depleted T cells, or T cells were the source of the cDNA or gDNA that made up the material.

In the original workflow: Amplification from reference gene primers served as the basis for estimated nucleated cell counts. Measured with immunoSEQ multiplex PCR; TCRdb has only the in-frame clones, and not every one. That table supplies the V and J calls and clone size; D and trimming were determined from the DNA. Of under 350,000 clones in the sample, around 90% were seen once. Source material: peripheral blood. The rearrangement joins TRBV19 to TRBJ2-3; the D gene is possibly TRBD2 (5 bases). This receptor was identified in a man between 50 and 59 years old with acute or convalescent COVID-19. The CDR3 loop is CASSLAMADTQYF. The CDR3 DNA sequence: TGTGCCAGTAGTCTAGCTATGGCAGATACGCAGTATTTT.